This TCR beta chain was sequenced in a study of T cell clonality in common variable immunodeficiency. Sequencing input was equivalent genomic DNA from CVID and controls. Generated by immunoSEQ multiplex PCR, the TCRdb table keeps only in-frame clones and is missing some. Recorded here are 35,000 to 55,000 clones, none singletons. Study-level findings and limits: Fewer deletions and N-nucleotide insertions were reportedly seen in common variable immunodeficiency TCR beta sequences. Fewer TCRbeta clones were shared among CVID subjects than controls. TCRbeta clonality was increased in CVID versus healthy controls.

This clone was counted ten times or more. Its specificity is not known. The CDR3 is cut off 3 residues early in the read; its end comes from the germline J gene. The CDR3 consists of 13 residues. V lost 8 bases, J lost 5 bases, and 15 bases lay in between. The source is a person between 18 and 75 years old in good health. The rearrangement joins TRBV23-1 to TRBJ2-5; D is uncertain. TRBV23-1 is flagged as an ORF with uncertain function. Specimen: peripheral blood mononuclear cells. CDR3 sequence: CASAKNPRETQYF. The CDR3 bases that were read are TGCGCCAGCGCCAAAAACCCTAGGGAGACC.